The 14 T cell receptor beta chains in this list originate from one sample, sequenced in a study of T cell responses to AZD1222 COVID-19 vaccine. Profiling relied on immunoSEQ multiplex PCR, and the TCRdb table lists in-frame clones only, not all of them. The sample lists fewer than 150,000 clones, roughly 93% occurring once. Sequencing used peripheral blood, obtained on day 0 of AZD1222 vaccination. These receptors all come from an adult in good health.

CDR3 amino acids: CATQSAGQGRPRSGNTIYF. The CDR3, as DNA: TGCGCCACCCAATCCGCAGGACAGGGGCGCCCACGCTCTGGAAACACCATATATTTT. V usage is TRBV5-1 and J usage is TRBJ1-3; 9 nucleotides align to TRBD1. The CDR3 totals 19 residues. The V and J ends lost 9 bases and 0 bases, in that order; junction bases with no gene match: 19. Germline V gives CDR1 SGHRS, CDR2 YFSETQ. The entire variable domain, with the rest obtained from reference TRBV5-1 and TRBJ1-3, is as follows: KAGVTQTPRYLIKTRGQQVTLSCSPISGHRSVSWYQQTPGQGLQFLFEYFSETQRNKGNFPGRFSGRQFSNSRSEMNVSTLELGDSALYLCATQSAGQGRPRSGNTIYFGEGSWLTVV.

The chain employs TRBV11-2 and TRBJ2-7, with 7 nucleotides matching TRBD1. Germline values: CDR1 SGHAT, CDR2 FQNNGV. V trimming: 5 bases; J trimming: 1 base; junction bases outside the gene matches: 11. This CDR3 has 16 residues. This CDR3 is CASSENRGLLSYEQYF. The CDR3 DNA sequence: TGTGCCAGCAGCGAGAACAGGGGCCTCCTATCCTACGAGCAGTACTTC.

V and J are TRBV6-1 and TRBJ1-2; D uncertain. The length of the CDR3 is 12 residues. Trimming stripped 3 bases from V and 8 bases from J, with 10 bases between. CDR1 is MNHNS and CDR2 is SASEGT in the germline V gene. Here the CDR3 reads CASSDPLGGYTF. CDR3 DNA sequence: TGTGCCAGCAGTGACCCTCTGGGGGGCTACACCTTC.

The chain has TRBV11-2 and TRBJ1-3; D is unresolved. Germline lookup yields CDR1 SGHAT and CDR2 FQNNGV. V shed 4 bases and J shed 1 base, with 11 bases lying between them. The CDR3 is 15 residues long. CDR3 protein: CASSSSGSSGNTIYF. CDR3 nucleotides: TGTGCCAGCAGCTCCTCGGGGTCATCTGGAAACACCATATATTTT.

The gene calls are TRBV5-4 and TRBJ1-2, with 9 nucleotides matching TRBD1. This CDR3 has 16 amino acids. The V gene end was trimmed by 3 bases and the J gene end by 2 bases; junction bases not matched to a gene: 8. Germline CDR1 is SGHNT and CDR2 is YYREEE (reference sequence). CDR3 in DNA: TGTGCCAGCAGCTCGGCCAAGGACAGGGGAAACTATGGCTACACCTTC. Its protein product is CASSSAKDRGNYGYTF.

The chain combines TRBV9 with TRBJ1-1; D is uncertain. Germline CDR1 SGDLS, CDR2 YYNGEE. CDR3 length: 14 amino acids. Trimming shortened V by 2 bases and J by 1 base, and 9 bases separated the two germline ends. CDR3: CASSVGRTNTEAFF. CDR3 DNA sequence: TGTGCCAGCAGCGTGGGCAGGACGAACACTGAAGCTTTCTTT.

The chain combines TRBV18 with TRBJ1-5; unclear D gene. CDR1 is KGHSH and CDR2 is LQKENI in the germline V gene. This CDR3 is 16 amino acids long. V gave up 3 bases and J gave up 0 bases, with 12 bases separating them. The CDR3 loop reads CASSPNAVNSNQPQHF. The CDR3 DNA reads TGTGCCAGCTCACCCAATGCAGTCAATAGCAATCAGCCCCAGCATTTT. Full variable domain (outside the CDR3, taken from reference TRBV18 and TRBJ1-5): NAGVMQNPRHLVRRRGQEARLRCSPMKGHSHVYWYRQLPEEGLKFMVYLQKENIIDESGMPKERFSAEFPKEGPSILRIQQVVRGDSAAYFCASSPNAVNSNQPQHFGDGTRLSIL.

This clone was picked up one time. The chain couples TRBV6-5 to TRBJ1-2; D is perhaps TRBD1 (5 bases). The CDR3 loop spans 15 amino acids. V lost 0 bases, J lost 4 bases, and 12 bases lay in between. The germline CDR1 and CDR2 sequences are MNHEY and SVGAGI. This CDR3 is CASSYSAGSLYGYTF. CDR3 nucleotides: TGTGCCAGCAGTTACTCGGCAGGGTCCCTCTATGGCTACACCTTC.

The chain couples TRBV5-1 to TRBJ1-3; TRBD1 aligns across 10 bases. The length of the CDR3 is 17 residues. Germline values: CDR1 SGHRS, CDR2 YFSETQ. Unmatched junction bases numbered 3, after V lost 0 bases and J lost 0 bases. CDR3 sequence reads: CASSLAWTGGSGNTIYF. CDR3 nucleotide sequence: TGCGCCAGCAGCTTGGCGTGGACAGGGGGCTCTGGAAACACCATATATTTT. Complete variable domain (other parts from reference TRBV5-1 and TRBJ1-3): KAGVTQTPRYLIKTRGQQVTLSCSPISGHRSVSWYQQTPGQGLQFLFEYFSETQRNKGNFPGRFSGRQFSNSRSEMNVSTLELGDSALYLCASSLAWTGGSGNTIYFGEGSWLTVV.

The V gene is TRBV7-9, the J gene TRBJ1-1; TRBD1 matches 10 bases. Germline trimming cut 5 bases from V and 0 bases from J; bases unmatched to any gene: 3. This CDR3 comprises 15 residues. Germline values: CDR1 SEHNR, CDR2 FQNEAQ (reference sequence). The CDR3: CASSGDRGLNTEAFF. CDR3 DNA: TGTGCCAGCAGCGGGGACAGGGGATTGAACACTGAAGCTTTCTTT. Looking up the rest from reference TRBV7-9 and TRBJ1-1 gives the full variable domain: DTGVSQNPRHKITKRGQNVTFRCDPISEHNRLYWYRQTLGQGPEFLTYFQNEAQLEKSRLLSDRFSAERPKGSFSTLEIQRTEQGDSAMYLCASSGDRGLNTEAFFGQGTRLTVV.

CDR3 in DNA: TGCACCAGCAGCCTTACTTCCAAAACCGGGACAGAAGATCAGCCCCAGCATTTT. Protein product: CTSSLTSKTGTEDQPQHF. This chain links TRBV1 with TRBJ1-5; the table gives TRBD1 as D, unverified against the DNA. TRBV1 is a documented pseudogene. The length of the CDR3 is 18 residues.

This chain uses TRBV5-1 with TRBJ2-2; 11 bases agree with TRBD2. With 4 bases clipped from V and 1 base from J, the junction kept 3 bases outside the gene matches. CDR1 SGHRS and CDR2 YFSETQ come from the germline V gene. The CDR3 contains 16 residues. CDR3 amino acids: CASSAGLAGNTGELFF. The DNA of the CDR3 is TGCGCCAGCAGCGCCGGACTAGCGGGGAACACCGGGGAGCTGTTTTTT.

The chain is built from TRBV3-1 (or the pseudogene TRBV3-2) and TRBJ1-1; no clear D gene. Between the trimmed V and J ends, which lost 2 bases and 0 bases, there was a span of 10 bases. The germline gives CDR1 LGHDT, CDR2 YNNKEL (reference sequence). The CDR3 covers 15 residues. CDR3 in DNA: TGTGCCAGCAGCCAAACACGGGGAGTGAACACTGAAGCTTTCTTT. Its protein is CASSQTRGVNTEAFF.

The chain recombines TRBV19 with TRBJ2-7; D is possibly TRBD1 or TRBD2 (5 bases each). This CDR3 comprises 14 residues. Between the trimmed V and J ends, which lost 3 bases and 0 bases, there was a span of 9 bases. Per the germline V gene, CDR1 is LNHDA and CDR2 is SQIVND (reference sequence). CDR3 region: CASSIGTLSYEQYF. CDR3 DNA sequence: TGTGCCAGTAGTATCGGGACGCTCTCCTACGAGCAGTACTTC.